These 8 T cell receptor beta chains were sequenced from one sample in a study of T cells in Graves' hyperthyroidism and ophthalmopathy (dated by TCRdb to between 2019 and 2020). Receptor libraries were prepared by multiplex PCR. The instrument was an Illumina HiSeq 2000. The TCR beta CDR3 regions were amplified from RNA transcripts. The first round of RT-PCR for the TCR CDR3 was performed with the HTBI primer set and the Qiagen OneStep RT-PCR kit. Using fastp at Q25 and MiXCR, TCRdb reprocessed the public reads and kept productive beta chains. When rows share a CDR3 protein, they turn into one entry using the most common DNA and genes. This sample gives about 350,000 distinct CDR3 sequences in total; nearly 15% of them show up just once. The ten largest clones represent roughly 19% of the sample. Material for sequencing was blood. Source of these receptors: a woman aged 60-75 years with Graves' ophthalmopathy.

Notes on this clonotype: A much larger clonotype is one base distant, so this may be a read error. The genes are TRBV7-9 and TRBJ1-2, with 11 nucleotides matching TRBD1. The CDR3 loop spans 15 amino acids. The germline V gene has CDR1 SEHNR and CDR2 FQNEAQ (reference sequence). The CDR3 coding sequence is TGTGTCAGCAGCTTAGGGGACAGGGGGGGCTATGGCTACACCTTC. Translated: CVSSLGDRGGYGYTF. The full variable domain, with the rest looked up from reference TRBV7-9 and TRBJ1-2, is DTGVSQNPRHKITKRGQNVTFRCDPISEHNRLYWYRQTLGQGPEFLTYFQNEAQLEKSRLLSDRFSAERPKGSFSTLEIQRTEQGDSAMYLCVSSLGDRGGYGYTFGSGTRLTVV.

This clonotype has only one observation. The chain uses TRBV4-1 and TRBJ1-5; D gene uncertain. The CDR3 consists of 18 residues. V shed 1 base and J shed 4 bases, with 20 bases lying between them. The germline V gene has CDR1 MGHRA and CDR2 YSYEKL. CDR3 loop: CASSQGRGEFLGNQPQHF. The CDR3 nucleotides are TGCGCCAGCAGCCAAGGTCGGGGAGAATTTTTGGGGAATCAGCCCCAGCATTTT.

This clonotype was seen repeatedly, ten times or more. The V gene is TRBV12-3 or TRBV12-4, the J gene TRBJ1-2, with TRBD1 matching over 8 bases. With V trimmed by 5 bases and J by 7 bases, 6 bases remained unmatched. This CDR3 spans 13 amino acids. The CDR3 loop is CASSPSDRAGYTF. The CDR3, as DNA: TGTGCCAGCAGTCCTTCGGACAGGGCTGGCTACACCTTC.

Concerning this clonotype itself: The CDR3 does not end in the conserved phenylalanine or tryptophan, so this is likely a read error. The J gene is TRBJ1-1, the V gene TRBV9; D is unresolved. Germline CDR1 is SGDLS and CDR2 is YYNGEE. The CDR3 length is 15 residues. V was trimmed by 3 bases and J by 8 bases, leaving 20 bases between them. CDR3 sequence: CASSAGEGLLEEAFL. The CDR3 DNA reads as TGTGCCAGCAGCGCCGGGGAGGGCCTGCTGGAAGAAGCTTTCCTT.

Many counts were recorded for this clonotype. V is TRBV12-3 or TRBV12-4 and J is TRBJ2-5; 7 positions agree with TRBD2. V dropped 6 bases and J dropped 1; count of bases not matched to a gene: 14. The CDR3 loop spans 17 amino acids. CDR3 region: CASSPWVAGVSQETQYF. For the CDR3, the DNA is TGTGCCAGCAGCCCCTGGGTGGCGGGAGTGTCCCAAGAGACCCAGTACTTC.

This clonotype showed up many times. V gene TRBV10-3 combines with J gene TRBJ1-1, with D perhaps matching TRBD1 (6 bases). The CDR3 has 13 residues. The V end lost 11 bases, the J end lost 1 base, and 14 bases lay between the germline ends. Looked up from germline, CDR1 is ENHRY and CDR2 is SYGVKD. This chain's CDR3 is CAVVSGANTEAFF. The CDR3, as DNA: TGTGCCGTGGTGTCGGGGGCGAACACTGAAGCTTTCTTT.

The chain combines TRBV5-4 with TRBJ1-2; D ambiguous. Germline lookup yields CDR1 SGHNT and CDR2 YYREEE (reference sequence). The CDR3 loop spans 13 amino acids. Trimming took 4 bases from V and 1 from J, leaving 8 bases between them. Here the CDR3 reads CASSTERNYGYTF. The CDR3 region has the DNA TGTGCCAGCAGCACGGAGCGTAACTATGGCTACACCTTC.

This clonotype was seen only a few times. This chain connects TRBV19 to TRBJ2-1, with 9 bases aligning to TRBD1. Losses at the gene ends were 4 bases for V and 9 bases for J; bases not matched to a gene: 10. Germline assignment: CDR1 LNHDA and CDR2 SQIVND (reference sequence). This CDR3 spans 15 amino acids. The CDR3 sequence is CASSRTGTGSVEQFF. As DNA, the CDR3 is TGTGCCAGTAGTAGAACCGGGACAGGGTCAGTTGAGCAGTTCTTC.